The present TCR beta chain was sequenced within a study of blood T cell repertoires in COVID-19 (dated by TCRdb to 2020 to 2022). Context from the whole study: Samples covering the acute and convalescent phases of COVID-19 were provided by collaborators in the United States, Italy and Spain. The repertoires were released in a freely available public database meant as a resource for research on the immune response to SARS-CoV-2. The samples were drawn from two sources: the first 160 participants of the ongoing ImmuneRACE study, and fewer than 1,500 subjects contributed by 6 global collaborators. Subjects who had been exposed to COVID-19, were actively infected with it, or had recovered from it provided the deeply sampled blood TCRbeta repertoires that made up the dataset. Where HLA class I and class II types were available, the types were taken from metadata supplied by the sample provider, not from assay-based typing. The material from the prospective study consisted of cDNA or gDNA derived from T cells, B-cell-depleted T cells, or PBMCs. The sample metadata nearly always contained a de-identified subject ID, COVID-19 status, age in years and sex. Beyond this particular receptor, the publication reports: Clinical and demographic metadata were provided uncurated, with the amount varying by source and participant.

The CDR3 measures 13 amino acids from cysteine to phenylalanine. Just CDR3 DNA is preserved here, 39 bases in frame from base 1. At the junction V is shortened by 3 bases and J by 3 bases, with 8 bases in between. From a lookup of the germline V gene, CDR1 and CDR2 are SGHVS and FNYEAQ. For this clone: The antigen this receptor binds is unknown. Base qualities are missing; no much larger clone stands one base away.

The collaborating institutions used their own protocols to collect whole blood in K2EDTA tubes. For TCRbeta analysis, collaborators shipped samples as frozen whole blood, isolated PBMCs, or DNA extracted from either of those sample types. TCRbeta CDR3 regions were amplified from genomic DNA using the immunoSEQ Assay, a bias-controlled multiplex PCR. In the original analysis: Within the assay, amplification of reference gene primers was used to estimate how many nucleated cells each sample contained. To quantify the absolute abundance of each unique TCRbeta CDR3 rearrangement, sequence reads were collapsed and filtered. For each sample, productive Simpson clonality was calculated as the square root of Simpson's diversity index over productive rearrangements. The immuneACCESS repertoire file appears here via TCRdb, limited to in-frame rearrangements. These files lack a portion of the clones; in checked studies, under half of the deficit traces to unresolved V genes, and the cause of the others is not known. Clonal size and the V and J genes are those of that table, whereas D and trimming came from the DNA. The table for this sample lists hundreds of thousands of clones; roughly 85% of them were counted only once. The ten largest account for around 3.4% of the sample.

Recombination linked TRBV7-6 to TRBJ1-1; the D gene is not confidently resolved. The TCR comes from a woman aged 18-35 years with acute or convalescent COVID-19. Specimen: peripheral blood. The DNA sequence is TGTGCCAGCAGCTTTCAGGCGTACACTGAAGCTTTCTTT. This gives the protein CASSFQAYTEAFF.